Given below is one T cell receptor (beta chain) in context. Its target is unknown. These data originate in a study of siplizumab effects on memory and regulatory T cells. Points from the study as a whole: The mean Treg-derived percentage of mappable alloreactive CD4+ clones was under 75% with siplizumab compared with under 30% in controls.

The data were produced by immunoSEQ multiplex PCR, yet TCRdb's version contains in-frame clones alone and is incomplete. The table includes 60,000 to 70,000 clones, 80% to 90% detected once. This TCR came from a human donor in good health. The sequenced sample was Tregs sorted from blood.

The CDR3 sequence: CASSSGQRMISGANVLTF. DNA of the CDR3: TGTGCCAGCAGCTCCGGACAGAGGATGATCTCTGGGGCCAACGTCCTGACTTTC. The V gene is TRBV7-9, the J gene TRBJ2-6, with D possibly being TRBD1 (6 bases). Per germline, CDR1 SEHNR and CDR2 FQNEAQ (reference sequence). This CDR3 is 18 amino acids long. The V gene lost 4 bases and the J gene lost 0 bases, with 16 bases spanning the gap. Full variable domain (remainder filled in from reference TRBV7-9 and TRBJ2-6): DTGVSQNPRHKITKRGQNVTFRCDPISEHNRLYWYRQTLGQGPEFLTYFQNEAQLEKSRLLSDRFSAERPKGSFSTLEIQRTEQGDSAMYLCASSSGQRMISGANVLTFGAGSRLTVL.